The clone carrying this TCR beta chain was seen a handful of times. Profiled with immunoSEQ multiplex PCR; TCRdb holds only in-frame clones, not every one. This table has about 160,000 clones, about four fifths appearing once. V lost 2 bases and J lost 7; bases outside the gene matches: 4. This CDR3 is built from 14 residues. Germline V gene lookup returns CDR1 LNHNV and CDR2 YYDKDF (reference sequence). The sample originates from a study of blood T cell repertoires in COVID-19. Study summary: Spain, Italy and the United States supplied samples that represented acute and convalescent COVID-19. T cells, B-cell-depleted T cells, or PBMCs provided the cDNA or gDNA that served as material.

Sequencing was done on a sample of peripheral blood. This chain joins TRBV15 and TRBJ2-2, with TRBD2 matching over 7 bases. This TCR derives from a human donor with acute or convalescent COVID-19. The donor label of this sample is uncertain. CDR3 bases: TGTGCCACCAGCAGATGGGGAGGGGTCGGGGAGCTGTTTTTT. Protein: CATSRWGGVGELFF.